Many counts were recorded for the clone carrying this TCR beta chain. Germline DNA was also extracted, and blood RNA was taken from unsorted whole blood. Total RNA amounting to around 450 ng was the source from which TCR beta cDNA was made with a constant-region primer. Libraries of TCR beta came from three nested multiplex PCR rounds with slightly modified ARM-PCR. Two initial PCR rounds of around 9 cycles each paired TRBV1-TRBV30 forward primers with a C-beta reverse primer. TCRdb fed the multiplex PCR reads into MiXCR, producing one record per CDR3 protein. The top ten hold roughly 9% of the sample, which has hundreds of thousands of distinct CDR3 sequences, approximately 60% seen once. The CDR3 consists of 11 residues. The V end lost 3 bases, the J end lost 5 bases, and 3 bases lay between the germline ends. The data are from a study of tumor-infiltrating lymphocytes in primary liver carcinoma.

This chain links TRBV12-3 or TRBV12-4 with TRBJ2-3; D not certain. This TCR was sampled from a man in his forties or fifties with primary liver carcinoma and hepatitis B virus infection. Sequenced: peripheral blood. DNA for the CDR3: TGTGCCAGCAGTTTTTTAGATACGCAGTATTTT. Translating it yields CASSFLDTQYF.